The clone carrying this TCR beta chain was detected a few times. This sample was taken from a study of blood T cell repertoires in COVID-19. Study details: Sample material is recorded as cDNA or gDNA derived from T cells, B-cell-depleted T cells, or PBMCs.

As processed by the authors: Amplified reference gene primers provided the basis for estimating nucleated cell counts. Here immunoSEQ multiplex PCR was the method, and the copy in TCRdb shows in-frame clones only, minus some. V and J calls and clone size are as listed in that table; D and trimming were resolved from the DNA. Of 180,000 or so clones listed, approximately 80% were seen once; the top ten hold approximately 8.6%. CDR3 length: 15 residues. Germline loops: CDR1 SGHVS, CDR2 FQNEAQ. Trimming shortened V by 1 base and J by 1 base, and 10 bases separated the two germline ends. Specimen: peripheral blood. The source of this sequence is a woman between 45 and 60 years old with active or convalescent COVID-19. The chain uses TRBV7-8 and TRBJ1-1; the D is unclear. CDR3 protein: CASSLGLMANTEAFF. The CDR3 DNA sequence: TGTGCCAGCAGCTTAGGGTTAATGGCGAACACTGAAGCTTTCTTT.